These T cell receptor beta chains were read from a single sample in a study of TIL therapy for anti-PD-1-resistant metastatic lung cancer. Method: immunoSEQ multiplex PCR; TCRdb's copy keeps in-frame clones and lacks some. Counted here are about 52,000 clones, roughly 85% occurring once; the ten biggest clones make up more than 4.5%. Material: blood, obtained at baseline. The receptor source for this set is a woman aged 25-85 years with non-small cell lung cancer. Both conserved end residues are trimmed from each CDR3.

j_call | v_call | cdr3_aa
TRBJ2-7 | TRBV14 | ASSQVGDSYEQY
TRBJ2-1 | TRBV29-1 | SVGDPDLEQF
TRBJ2-1 | TRBV4-2 | ASSRSGSNYNEQF
TRBJ2-1 | TRBV18 | ASSPQYEQF
TRBJ2-5 | TRBV2 | ASSEDGRETQY
TRBJ1-6 | TRBV27 | ASRKTGPQGNSPLH
TRBJ1-1 | TRBV6-5 | ASSLPGVGEAF
TRBJ1-4 | TRBV10-3 | AISESGQGSLYEKLF
TRBJ1-3 | TRBV6-6 | ASGMGSSGNTIY
TRBJ2-2 | TRBV2 | ASSRLAGATGELF
TRBJ1-3 | TRBV6-5 | ASSYSKSTGGNTIY
TRBJ2-7 | TRBV7-2 | ASSLWTSPSEQY
TRBJ2-6 | TRBV5-1 | ASSVGSGANVLT
TRBJ2-7 | TRBV7-8 | ASSPTGTIFSYEQY
TRBJ1-5 | TRBV5-1 | ASSLEGSQPQH
TRBJ1-3 | TRBV6-5 | ASSKTGFSGNTIY
TRBJ2-3 | TRBV27 | ASSLSTSGIGATDTQY
TRBJ2-7 | TRBV14 | ASSQGYSYEQY
TRBJ2-1 | TRBV5-4 | ASSPRVSGNEQF
TRBJ1-3 | TRBV11-2 | ASSHGTDSGNTIY
TRBJ1-5 | TRBV28 | ASSSQGERYSNQPQH
TRBJ1-3 | TRBV7-8 | ASSLYRGRTGNTIY
TRBJ2-3 | TRBV10-3 | AIRAGYSTDTQY
TRBJ2-5 | TRBV6-1 | ASRVAGGLETQY
TRBJ2-7 | TRBV25-1 | ASSATSGMSYEQY
TRBJ2-1 | TRBV7-9 | ASSLAGTSGASYNEQF
TRBJ1-1 | TRBV5-1 | ASSLEARDRGDTEAF
TRBJ2-1 | TRBV6-4 | ASSRDRGWNEQF
TRBJ1-4 | TRBV2 | ASLGTGTNEKLF
TRBJ2-1 | TRBV25-1 | ASNPRGRSSYNEQF
TRBJ2-1 | TRBV4-1 | ASSRGLSGAPLNEQF
TRBJ2-7 | TRBV6-5 | ASSLGGTGFNEQY
TRBJ1-2 | TRBV2 | ATNYRADYGYT
TRBJ2-1 | TRBV7-8 | ASSSGRFRGPVYNEQF
TRBJ2-7 | TRBV7-8 | ASSLVRQGAYEQY
TRBJ2-7 | TRBV29-1 | SAAVVSSYEQY
TRBJ1-5 | TRBV10-3 | AISEQGTNQPQH
TRBJ2-2 | TRBV27 | ASSASPGLTGELF
TRBJ1-3 | TRBV30 | AFKLSGNTIY
TRBJ2-1 | TRBV7-2 | ASSPTWAVLVNEQF
TRBJ1-1 | TRBV10-3 | AISTQTDNTEAF
TRBJ1-6 | TRBV30 | AWSAGWTGGYTWSSYNSPLH
TRBJ1-2 | TRBV2 | ASRPPKMGQGADGYT
TRBJ1-2 | TRBV27 | ASSFSGQGASGYT
TRBJ1-6 | TRBV5-1 | ASSRTGRNSPLH
TRBJ1-5 | TRBV11-2 | ASSSITSKQPQH
TRBJ1-1 | TRBV6-6 | ASTKLENTEAF
TRBJ1-3 | TRBV5-1 | ASSLGPGNTIY
TRBJ1-5 | TRBV19 | ASSLQENQPQH
TRBJ1-2 | TRBV14 | ASSQEVGGARSGYT
TRBJ2-7 | TRBV5-1 | ASSLGGNTYEQY
TRBJ2-1 | TRBV5-1 | ASSLVPGWEEQF
TRBJ2-2 | TRBV18 | ASSPRTGGDTGELF
TRBJ2-7 | TRBV19 | ASSTGLAGTYEQY
TRBJ1-1 | TRBV19 | ASSGTLNTEAF
TRBJ1-4 | TRBV18 | ASSPPGTGGEKLF
TRBJ1-5 | TRBV7-8 | ASSPAQGNQPQH